This T cell receptor beta chain was sequenced for a study of tumor-infiltrating lymphocytes in primary liver carcinoma. TCR beta cDNA was reverse-transcribed from around 0.55 ug of total RNA. The reaction used a constant-region primer and ProtoScript II reverse transcriptase. Construction of TCR beta libraries relied on three successive nested multiplex PCR rounds employing slightly modified ARM-PCR. Using its own MiXCR run on the multiplex PCR reads, TCRdb lists one record per CDR3 protein. The table records around 330,000 distinct CDR3 sequences, roughly three fifths of them present only once. Unsorted whole blood supplied the blood RNA, and germline DNA was isolated too. Comment on this clonotype: This clone may be a read error of a much larger clone one base away.

What was sequenced was peripheral blood. The sequence came from a woman in her 30s with primary liver carcinoma and hepatitis B virus infection.

CDR3 sequence (DNA): TGTGCCAGCAGTCGTTCTCGACAGGGGGGAACGGCCCAGTACTTC. It codes for CASSRSRQGGTAQYF. The V gene is TRBV6-5, the J gene TRBJ2-5, with 9 bases matching TRBD1. This CDR3 is built from 15 residues. In germline, CDR1 is MNHEY, CDR2 SVGAGI. The ends lost 5 bases at V and 9 bases at J; junction bases unmatched: 13.